These 5 T cell receptor beta chains share one sample of origin, sequenced in a study of control samples from healthy donors and cancer patients. Data came from immunoSEQ multiplex PCR; TCRdb stores just in-frame clones and leaves some out. The data hold about 150,000 clones, with just under 95% observed a single time. What was sequenced was blood. The receptors were gathered from a woman aged 40 to 49 in good health.

This sequence joins TRBV19 and TRBJ1-3; D gene ambiguous. The CDR3 is 17 residues long. The V gene lost 3 bases and the J gene lost 0 bases, with 15 bases spanning the gap. Germline loops: CDR1 LNHDA, CDR2 SQIVND (reference sequence). The CDR3 DNA reads as TGTGCCAGTAGTATGGTAGGAAATACCTACTCTGGAAACACCATATATTTT. Translated, it gives CASSMVGNTYSGNTIYF.

The V gene is TRBV20-1, the J gene TRBJ1-2; possibly TRBD1 for D (5 bases). The CDR3 runs to 14 residues. Trimming removed 3 bases from V and 4 bases from J, with 15 bases in between. The V gene's germline CDR1 is DFQATT and CDR2 SNEGSKA (reference sequence). The CDR3 DNA reads TGCAGTGCTAGTTTGGGACGTCGGCCCTATGGCTACACCTTC. Its protein product is CSASLGRRPYGYTF.

This chain links TRBV5-4 with TRBJ1-2; 9 nucleotides agree with TRBD1. J lost 4 bases, V lost 5 bases, and 12 bases had no gene match. This CDR3 is built from 16 residues. The germline V gene has CDR1 SGHNT and CDR2 YYREEE (reference sequence). CDR3 protein: CASSSSGTGTSYGYTF. The CDR3 region has the DNA TGTGCCAGCAGTTCGTCCGGGACAGGGACGAGCTATGGCTACACCTTC.

The chain carries TRBV29-1 and TRBJ2-7, with TRBD1 matching 8 bases. The CDR3 covers 14 residues. Germline CDR1 reads SQVTM; CDR2 reads ANQGSEA. The J segment lost 3 bases and the V segment lost 6 bases, leaving 10 bases of the junction unmatched. The CDR3, as DNA: TGCAGCGTAGCCGGTCAGGGGGCTCGCTACGAGCAGTACTTC. Protein product: CSVAGQGARYEQYF.

The rearrangement links TRBV7-9 to TRBJ1-2; D gene unclear. Trimming cost V 1 base and J 10 bases, with 7 bases left between them. Per germline, CDR1 SEHNR and CDR2 FQNEAQ (reference sequence). The CDR3 runs 11 residues. The CDR3 bases are TGTGCCAGCAGCTTAGTCCGGCACTACACCTTC. Residues: CASSLVRHYTF.